The source of this TCR beta chain is a study of OX40 agonist ivuxolimab in advanced cancers. About the study: Patients' therapy was ivuxolimab, an antibody that acts as an agonist of OX40 (CD134). Whole-study findings and limits: Blood T cells, both CD4+ and CD8+, expanded clonally by week 6 at 0.1 to 3.0 mg/kg.

The germline V and J ends were trimmed by 2 bases and 7 bases, with 7 bases remaining between them. CDR1 and CDR2 from the germline V gene are SGHDT and YYEEEE. The CDR3 totals 12 residues. Regarding this clone: Antigen unknown.

Assay used: immunoSEQ multiplex PCR; TCRdb lists only in-frame clones, some missing. The sample comprises 73,000 or so clones, under 95% of which are singletons, and 8% to 10% rests with the top ten. Samples of blood were obtained at baseline, on cycle 4 day 1, and on cycle 7 day 1. The receptor's source is an adult with an advanced solid tumor such as melanoma, head and neck, liver or kidney cancer. Sequences were derived from CD4+ or CD8+ T cells sorted from blood, sampled in a trial of the OX40 agonist ivuxolimab. The genes are TRBV5-6 and TRBJ2-1; D is unresolved. The DNA of the CDR3 is TGTGCCAGCAGCTTCGGTCCTAATGAGCAGTTCTTC. This translates into CASSFGPNEQFF. The variable domain in full, with the rest retrieved from reference TRBV5-6 and TRBJ2-1, is DAGVTQSPTHLIKTRGQQVTLRCSPKSGHDTVSWYQQALGQGPQFIFQYYEEEERQRGNFPDRFSGHQFPNYSSELNVNALLLGDSALYLCASSFGPNEQFFGPGTRLTVL.